This TCR beta chain derives from a study of neoadjuvant anti-PD-1 for oral cavity cancer. Study in general: Patients without progression got a fourth dose around day 43.

This CDR3 has 13 residues. In germline, CDR1 is GTSNPN, CDR2 SVGIG (reference sequence). V lost 0 bases and J lost 8, with 10 bases in between. In regard to this clone: The antigen is unknown.

Data came from immunoSEQ multiplex PCR; TCRdb stores just in-frame clones and leaves some out. Of over 9,500 clones listed, roughly 60% are singletons. Overall study findings and caveats: Expansion of preexisting intratumoral clones was suggested to aid response.

The sequence was obtained from a person aged 40 to 85 with oral cavity squamous cell carcinoma. The chain carries TRBV30 and TRBJ1-4; D call uncertain. The starting material was tumor tissue, obtained before nivolumab (anti-PD-1) treatment. The CDR3 spells CAWSVSTGEKLFF. The CDR3 bases are TGTGCCTGGAGTGTGAGCACGGGGGAAAAACTGTTTTTT.